A selection of T cell receptor beta chains follows, all from one sample in a study of vaccination effects on CD4 cells after COVID-19. Method: immunoSEQ multiplex PCR; TCRdb's copy keeps in-frame clones and lacks some. The sample records 55,000 to 70,000 clones, 75% to 85% being singletons. What these receptors recognize is not known. The sample consisted of CD4+ T cells from PBMCs cultured with HCoV-229E spike peptides, taken before COVID-19 vaccination. The origin of the receptors is a human donor who received a COVID-19 vaccine. Both conserved end residues are part of each CDR3.

V gene	J gene	CDR3 protein
TRBV19	TRBJ1-3	CASRQSSGNTIYF
TRBV18	TRBJ1-1	CASSQTSSEAFF
TRBV19	TRBJ1-4	CASTTGLTNEKLFF
TRBV7-2	TRBJ1-1	CASSLVNGVGTEAFF
TRBV7-9	TRBJ2-1	CASSLMGQGSDEQFF
TRBV19	TRBJ2-5	CASSARAPGGETQYF
TRBV19	TRBJ2-5	CASRSGTVQETQYF
TRBV5-4	TRBJ2-5	CASSLPGARETQYF
TRBV4-3	TRBJ2-1	CASSQEGRDRGNEQFF
TRBV5-1	TRBJ2-3	CASSLRVGGAGDTQYF
TRBV6-5	TRBJ2-6	CASSRTGAGANVLTF
TRBV5-6	TRBJ1-1	CASSLQGRELTEAFF
TRBV4-1	TRBJ2-3	CASSQGRLARGTDTQYF
TRBV2	TRBJ1-6	CASSDMGQGFSPLHF
TRBV25-1	TRBJ1-4	CASSVPGSNEKLFF
TRBV15	TRBJ2-1	CATVRDRVINEQFF
TRBV25-1	TRBJ1-1	CASSARESTEAFF
TRBV7-2	TRBJ2-1	CASSLSGAGSYNEQFF
TRBV30	TRBJ1-5	CAWTLAENQPQHF
TRBV29-1	TRBJ1-3	CSVEGPSGTGNTIYF